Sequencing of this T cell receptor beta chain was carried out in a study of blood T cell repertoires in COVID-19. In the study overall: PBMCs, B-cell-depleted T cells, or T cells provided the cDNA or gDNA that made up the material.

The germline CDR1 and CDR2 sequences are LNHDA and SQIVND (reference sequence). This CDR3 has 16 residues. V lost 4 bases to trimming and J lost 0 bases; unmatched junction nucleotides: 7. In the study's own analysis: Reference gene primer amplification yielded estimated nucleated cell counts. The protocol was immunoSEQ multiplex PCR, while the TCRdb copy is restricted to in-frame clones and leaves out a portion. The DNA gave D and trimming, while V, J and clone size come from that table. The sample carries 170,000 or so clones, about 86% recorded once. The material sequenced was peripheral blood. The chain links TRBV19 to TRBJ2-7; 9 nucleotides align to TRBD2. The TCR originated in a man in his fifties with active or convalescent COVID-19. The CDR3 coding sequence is TGTGCCAGTAGTAAACAGACTAGCGGACGCTCCTACGAGCAGTACTTC. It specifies CASSKQTSGRSYEQYF. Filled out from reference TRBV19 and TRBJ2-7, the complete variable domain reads DGGITQSPKYLFRKEGQNVTLSCEQNLNHDAMYWYRQDPGQGLRLIYYSQIVNDFQKGDIAEGYSVSREKKESFPLTVTSAQKNPTAFYLCASSKQTSGRSYEQYFGPGTRLTVT.